One and the same sample provided the 5 T cell receptor beta chains below, sequenced in a study of cytomegalovirus exposure and HLA in healthy donors. Sequencing used immunoSEQ multiplex PCR; TCRdb keeps in-frame clones, though not all of them. The sample includes some 140,000 clones, 75% to 90% of them seen just once. The sequenced material came from PBMCs. Receptors were obtained from a man aged 18 to 35 in good health and CMV-seropositive.

The chain carries TRBV5-4 and TRBJ2-7, with 13 bases fitting TRBD2. The CDR3 runs 15 residues. The germline V gene encodes CDR1 SGHNT and CDR2 YYREEE (reference sequence). The J segment lost 5 bases and the V segment lost 4 bases, leaving 6 bases of the junction unmatched. As DNA, the CDR3 is TGTGCCAGCAGCCCCGGACTAGCGGGAGCCCACGAGCAGTACTTC. It specifies CASSPGLAGAHEQYF.

This chain links TRBV4-2 with TRBJ1-2, with D possibly being TRBD1 (5 bases). Germline V gene sequence: CDR1 LGHNA, CDR2 YNFKEQ. The CDR3 spans 15 residues. The V and J ends lost 1 base and 3 bases respectively, with 12 bases between them. The CDR3 loop reads CASSQGQGPDYGYTF. DNA for the CDR3: TGTGCCAGCAGCCAAGGGCAGGGCCCCGACTATGGCTACACCTTC.

This clone was seen a few times. V and J are TRBV7-6 and TRBJ1-2; no definite D call. Trimming shortened V by 3 bases and J by 3 bases, and 8 bases separated the two germline ends. The CDR3 runs 13 residues. From germline, CDR1 is SGHVS and CDR2 FNYEAQ. CDR3 residues: CASSFNTDYGYTF. The CDR3 bases are TGTGCCAGCAGCTTTAACACCGACTATGGCTACACCTTC.

This chain links TRBV27 with TRBJ2-2, with 10 nucleotides matching TRBD1. Germline assignment: CDR1 MNHEY and CDR2 SMNVEV (reference sequence). With 3 bases clipped from V and 6 bases from J, the junction kept 10 bases outside the gene matches. CDR3 length: 17 residues. CDR3 amino acids: CASSFHTGTGAPGELFF. The CDR3 region has the DNA TGTGCCAGCAGTTTCCACACCGGGACAGGGGCCCCCGGGGAGCTGTTTTTT.

The chain combines TRBV27 with TRBJ2-7; weak D call: TRBD1 (6 bases). This CDR3 is built from 16 residues. CDR1 MNHEY and CDR2 SMNVEV come from the germline V gene (reference sequence). Trimming took 6 bases from V and 4 from J, leaving 22 bases between them. The CDR3: CASSPLPSQGKYEQYF. The CDR3, as DNA: TGTGCCAGCAGCCCACTCCCCAGCCAGGGGAAGTACGAGCAGTACTTC.